The clone carrying this T cell receptor beta chain has a single count. The target antigen is unknown. The data are from a study of T cell responses to AZD1222 COVID-19 vaccine. Study results and caveats: Only a handful of individuals given AZD1222 were seropositive at baseline. Repertoire sampling occurred only after the peak T cell response. Spike-specific TCR breadth and depth were elevated following two AZD1222 doses. Per reports, nearly half of all spike-specific TCRs target regions that are unmutated in variants.

The V gene's germline CDR1 is SGHTA and CDR2 FQGNSA. The CDR3 length is 15 residues. V was trimmed by 4 bases and J by 0 bases, leaving 10 bases between them. Repertoires were generated with immunoSEQ multiplex PCR, while TCRdb's copy carries only in-frame clones and drops some. The table lists under 150,000 clones, 85% to 90% of them singletons. The V call is TRBV7-2, the J call TRBJ1-3; D unresolved. Sequenced here: peripheral blood, sampled 28 days after the second AZD1222 dose. The TCR comes from an adult who received the AZD1222 COVID-19 vaccine. CDR3 nucleotides: TGTGCCAGCAGCTCCCTCACCAGCTCTGGAAACACCATATATTTT. Translating gives CASSSLTSSGNTIYF.